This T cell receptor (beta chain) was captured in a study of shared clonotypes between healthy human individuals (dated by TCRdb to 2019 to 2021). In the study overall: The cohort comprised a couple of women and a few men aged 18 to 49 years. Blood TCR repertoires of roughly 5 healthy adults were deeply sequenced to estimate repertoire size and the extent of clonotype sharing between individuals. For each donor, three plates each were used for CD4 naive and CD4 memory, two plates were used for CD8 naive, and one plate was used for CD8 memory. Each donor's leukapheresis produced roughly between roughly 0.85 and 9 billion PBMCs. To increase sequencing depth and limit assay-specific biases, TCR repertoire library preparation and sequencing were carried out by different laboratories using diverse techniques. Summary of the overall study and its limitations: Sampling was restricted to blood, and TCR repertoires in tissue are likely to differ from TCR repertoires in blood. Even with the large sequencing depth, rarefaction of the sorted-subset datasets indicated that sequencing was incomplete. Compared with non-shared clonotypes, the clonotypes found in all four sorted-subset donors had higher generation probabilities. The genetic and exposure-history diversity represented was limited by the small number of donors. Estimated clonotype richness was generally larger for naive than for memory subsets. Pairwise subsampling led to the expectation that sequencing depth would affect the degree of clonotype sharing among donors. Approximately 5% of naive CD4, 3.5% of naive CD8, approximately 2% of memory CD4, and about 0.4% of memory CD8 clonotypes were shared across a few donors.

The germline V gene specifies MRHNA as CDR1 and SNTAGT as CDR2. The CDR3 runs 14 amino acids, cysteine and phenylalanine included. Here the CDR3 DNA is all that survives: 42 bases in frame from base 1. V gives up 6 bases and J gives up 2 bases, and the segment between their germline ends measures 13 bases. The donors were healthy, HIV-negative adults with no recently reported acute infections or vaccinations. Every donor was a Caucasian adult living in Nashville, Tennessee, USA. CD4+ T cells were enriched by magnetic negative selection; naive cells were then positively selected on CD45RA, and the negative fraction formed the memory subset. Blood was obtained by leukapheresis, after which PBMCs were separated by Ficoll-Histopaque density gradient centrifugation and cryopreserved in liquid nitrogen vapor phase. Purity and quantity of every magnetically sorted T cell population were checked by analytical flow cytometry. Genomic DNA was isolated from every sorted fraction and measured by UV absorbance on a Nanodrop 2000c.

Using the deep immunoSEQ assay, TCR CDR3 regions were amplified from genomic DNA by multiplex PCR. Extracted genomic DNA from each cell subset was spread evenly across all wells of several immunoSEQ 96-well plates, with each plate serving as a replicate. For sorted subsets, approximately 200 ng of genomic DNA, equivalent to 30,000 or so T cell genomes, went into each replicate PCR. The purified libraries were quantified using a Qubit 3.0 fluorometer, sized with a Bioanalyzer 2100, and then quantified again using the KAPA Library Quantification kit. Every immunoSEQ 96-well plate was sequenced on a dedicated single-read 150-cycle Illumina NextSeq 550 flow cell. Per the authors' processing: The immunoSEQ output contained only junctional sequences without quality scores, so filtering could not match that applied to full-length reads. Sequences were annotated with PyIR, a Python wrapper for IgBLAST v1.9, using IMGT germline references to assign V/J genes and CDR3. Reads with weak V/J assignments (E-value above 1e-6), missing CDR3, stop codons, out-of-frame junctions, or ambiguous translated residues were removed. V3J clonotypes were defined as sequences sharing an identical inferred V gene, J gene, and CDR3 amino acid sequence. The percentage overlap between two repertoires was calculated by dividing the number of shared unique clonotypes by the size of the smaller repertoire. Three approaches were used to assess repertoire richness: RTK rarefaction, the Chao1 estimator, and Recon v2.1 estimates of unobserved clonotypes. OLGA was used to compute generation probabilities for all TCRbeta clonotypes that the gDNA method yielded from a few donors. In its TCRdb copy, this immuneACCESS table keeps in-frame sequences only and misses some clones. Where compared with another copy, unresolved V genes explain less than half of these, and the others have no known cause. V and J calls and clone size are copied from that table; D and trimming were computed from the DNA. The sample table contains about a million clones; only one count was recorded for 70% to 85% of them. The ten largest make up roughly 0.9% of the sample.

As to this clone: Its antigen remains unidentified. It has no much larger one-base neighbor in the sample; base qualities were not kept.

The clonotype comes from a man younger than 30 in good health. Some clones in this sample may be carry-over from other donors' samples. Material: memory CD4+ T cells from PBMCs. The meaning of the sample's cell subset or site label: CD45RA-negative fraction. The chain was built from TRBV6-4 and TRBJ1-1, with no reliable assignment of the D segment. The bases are TGTGCCAGCAGCACCATACCATTTAACACTGAAGCTTTCTTT. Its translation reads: CASSTIPFNTEAFF.